These T cell receptor beta chains were read from a single sample in a study of cytomegalovirus exposure and HLA in healthy donors. Data came from immunoSEQ multiplex PCR; TCRdb stores just in-frame clones and leaves some out. The sample records over 100,000 clones, under 85% being singletons. The material sequenced was PBMCs. Source of these receptors: a woman in her forties or fifties in good health and CMV-seropositive. The CDR3 runs from the conserved cysteine through the conserved F or W. D genes are given only for firm matches. Some rows mark clone size as missing; the rest say once, few, many or name a class of expanded clone.

clone size: -; J gene: TRBJ2-1; V gene: TRBV5-6; D gene: TRBD2; CDR3 length: 16; CDR3 protein: CASSPPGGGSYNEQFF; CDR3 DNA: TGTGCCAGCAGCCCACCGGGAGGGGGATCCTACAATGAGCAGTTCTTC
clone size: -; J gene: TRBJ2-7; V gene: TRBV19; D gene: TRBD2; CDR3 length: 15; CDR3 protein: CASGTPGLPAYEQYF; CDR3 DNA: TGTGCCAGTGGTACGCCGGGACTACCCGCCTACGAGCAGTACTTC
clone size: -; J gene: TRBJ1-5; V gene: TRBV2; D gene: -; CDR3 length: 13; CDR3 protein: CASRDFTDQPQHF; CDR3 DNA: TGTGCCAGCAGGGACTTCACTGATCAGCCCCAGCATTTT
clone size: -; J gene: TRBJ2-1; V gene: TRBV7-3; D gene: TRBD2; CDR3 length: 15; CDR3 protein: CASSLGGGSYNEQFF; CDR3 DNA: TGTGCCAGCAGCTTAGGCGGGGGGTCCTACAATGAGCAGTTCTTC
clone size: -; J gene: TRBJ1-4; V gene: TRBV5-6; D gene: -; CDR3 length: 12; CDR3 protein: CASSLRGEKLFF; CDR3 DNA: TGTGCCAGCAGCTTGAGAGGTGAAAAACTGTTTTTT
clone size: -; J gene: TRBJ1-1; V gene: TRBV2; D gene: -; CDR3 length: 13; CDR3 protein: CASSEEGRSEAFF; CDR3 DNA: TGTGCCAGCAGTGAGGAAGGGAGGAGTGAAGCTTTCTTT
clone size: -; J gene: TRBJ2-7; V gene: TRBV6-5; D gene: TRBD2; CDR3 length: 14; CDR3 protein: CASSYSGSSYEQYF; CDR3 DNA: TGTGCCAGCAGTTATAGCGGGAGCTCCTACGAGCAGTACTTC
clone size: few; J gene: TRBJ1-1; V gene: TRBV2; D gene: -; CDR3 length: 16; CDR3 protein: CASSEREGGSNTEAFF; CDR3 DNA: TGTGCCAGCAGTGAGCGGGAAGGAGGGTCGAACACTGAAGCTTTCTTT
clone size: -; J gene: TRBJ2-7; V gene: TRBV7-2; D gene: -; CDR3 length: 14; CDR3 protein: CASSLAGGQYEQYF; CDR3 DNA: TGTGCCAGCAGCTTAGCCGGGGGGCAGTACGAGCAGTACTTC
clone size: -; J gene: TRBJ1-1; V gene: TRBV4-2; D gene: TRBD1; CDR3 length: 13; CDR3 protein: CASSHSGGTEVFF; CDR3 DNA: TGTGCCAGCAGCCATTCAGGGGGCACTGAAGTTTTCTTT
clone size: -; J gene: TRBJ2-3; V gene: TRBV14; D gene: TRBD1; CDR3 length: 15; CDR3 protein: CASSQLTGKGDTQYF; CDR3 DNA: TGTGCCAGCAGCCAATTGACAGGGAAGGGAGATACGCAGTATTTT
clone size: -; J gene: TRBJ1-5; V gene: TRBV19; D gene: -; CDR3 length: 13; CDR3 protein: CASSDDKDQPQHF; CDR3 DNA: TGTGCCAGTAGTGACGACAAAGATCAGCCCCAGCATTTT
clone size: -; J gene: TRBJ2-7; V gene: TRBV7-3; D gene: -; CDR3 length: 15; CDR3 protein: CASSNGQIEVYEQYF; CDR3 DNA: TGTGCCAGCAGCAATGGACAGATTGAGGTCTACGAGCAGTACTTC
clone size: few; J gene: TRBJ1-4; V gene: TRBV19; D gene: -; CDR3 length: 13; CDR3 protein: CASSLARNEKLFF; CDR3 DNA: TGTGCCAGTAGTCTCGCACGGAATGAAAAACTGTTTTTT
clone size: -; J gene: TRBJ2-1; V gene: TRBV25-1; D gene: -; CDR3 length: 15; CDR3 protein: CASSEFGGPSDEQFF; CDR3 DNA: TGTGCCAGCAGTGAGTTCGGAGGGCCGAGCGATGAGCAGTTCTTC
clone size: few; J gene: TRBJ2-5; V gene: TRBV20-1; D gene: TRBD2; CDR3 length: 11; CDR3 protein: CSAKGGETQYF; CDR3 DNA: TGCAGTGCCAAGGGAGGGGAGACCCAGTACTTC
clone size: few; J gene: TRBJ1-2; V gene: TRBV28; D gene: TRBD1; CDR3 length: 12; CDR3 protein: CASSLGTEGYTF; CDR3 DNA: TGTGCCAGCAGTTTAGGGACAGAGGGCTACACCTTC
clone size: few; J gene: TRBJ1-6; V gene: TRBV2; D gene: -; CDR3 length: 16; CDR3 protein: CASAGMVGGGDSPLHF; CDR3 DNA: TGTGCCAGCGCTGGAATGGTCGGAGGAGGGGATTCACCCCTCCACTTT
clone size: once; J gene: TRBJ1-2; V gene: TRBV10-3; D gene: -; CDR3 length: 12; CDR3 protein: CAISEGAGGYTF; CDR3 DNA: TGTGCCATCAGTGAGGGGGCAGGTGGCTACACCTTC
clone size: few; J gene: TRBJ1-5; V gene: TRBV2; D gene: -; CDR3 length: 14; CDR3 protein: CASSEDIPGQPQHF; CDR3 DNA: TGTGCCAGCAGCGAGGACATCCCAGGTCAGCCCCAGCATTTT
clone size: -; J gene: TRBJ2-2; V gene: TRBV29-1; D gene: -; CDR3 length: 15; CDR3 protein: CSVRGPATNTGELFF; CDR3 DNA: TGCAGCGTTCGGGGTCCGGCTACGAACACCGGGGAGCTGTTTTTT
clone size: -; J gene: TRBJ2-5; V gene: TRBV7-9; D gene: TRBD2; CDR3 length: 15; CDR3 protein: CASSISGGAGETQYF; CDR3 DNA: TGTGCCAGCAGCATTAGCGGGGGGGCCGGAGAGACCCAGTACTTC
clone size: once; J gene: TRBJ2-7; V gene: TRBV7-8; D gene: TRBD1; CDR3 length: 14; CDR3 protein: CASSPTGGGNEQYF; CDR3 DNA: TGTGCCAGCAGCCCGACAGGGGGCGGAAACGAGCAGTACTTC
clone size: -; J gene: TRBJ2-7; V gene: TRBV28; D gene: -; CDR3 length: 13; CDR3 protein: CASSYGSSYEQYF; CDR3 DNA: TGTGCCAGCAGTTACGGGAGCTCCTACGAGCAGTACTTC
clone size: -; J gene: TRBJ2-3; V gene: TRBV7-3; D gene: -; CDR3 length: 15; CDR3 protein: CASSFMRGRRDTQYF; CDR3 DNA: TGTGCCAGCAGCTTCATGCGGGGGCGCCGGGATACGCAGTATTTT
clone size: -; J gene: TRBJ1-2; V gene: TRBV18; D gene: -; CDR3 length: 12; CDR3 protein: CASSRANYGYTF; CDR3 DNA: TGTGCCAGCTCTCGAGCAAACTATGGCTACACCTTC
clone size: -; J gene: TRBJ2-7; V gene: TRBV7-2; D gene: -; CDR3 length: 15; CDR3 protein: CASSLQLVSFYEQYF; CDR3 DNA: TGTGCCAGCAGCTTACAACTAGTCAGCTTTTACGAGCAGTACTTC
clone size: -; J gene: TRBJ1-3; V gene: TRBV7-9; D gene: -; CDR3 length: 12; CDR3 protein: CSSSPAGNTIYF; CDR3 DNA: TGTTCCAGCAGCCCAGCTGGAAACACCATATATTTT
clone size: once; J gene: TRBJ1-5; V gene: TRBV5-4; D gene: TRBD1; CDR3 length: 14; CDR3 protein: CASSPGTGDQPQHF; CDR3 DNA: TGTGCCAGCAGCCCCGGGACAGGGGATCAGCCCCAGCATTTT
clone size: once; J gene: TRBJ2-7; V gene: TRBV21-1; D gene: -; CDR3 length: 15; CDR3 protein: CASSGTGTGTYEQYF; CDR3 DNA: TGTGCCAGCAGCGGAACCGGGACTGGGACCTACGAGCAGTACTTC
clone size: -; J gene: TRBJ1-2; V gene: TRBV5-4; D gene: TRBD1; CDR3 length: 14; CDR3 protein: CASSLVQGAGGYTF; CDR3 DNA: TGTGCCAGCAGCTTGGTTCAGGGGGCAGGTGGCTACACCTTC
clone size: -; J gene: TRBJ2-2; V gene: TRBV6-1; D gene: TRBD2; CDR3 length: 14; CDR3 protein: CATGLAGGAGELFF; CDR3 DNA: TGTGCCACCGGACTAGCGGGGGGTGCTGGGGAGCTGTTTTTT
clone size: -; J gene: TRBJ2-7; V gene: TRBV2; D gene: -; CDR3 length: 13; CDR3 protein: CASLITGIYEQYF; CDR3 DNA: TGTGCCAGCCTAATTACAGGGATTTACGAGCAGTACTTC
clone size: -; J gene: TRBJ1-1; V gene: TRBV9; D gene: -; CDR3 length: 14; CDR3 protein: CASSAAVGHTEAFF; CDR3 DNA: TGTGCCAGCAGCGCAGCAGTGGGGCATACTGAAGCTTTCTTT
clone size: -; J gene: TRBJ1-1; V gene: TRBV29-1; D gene: -; CDR3 length: 13; CDR3 protein: CSVNRALNTEAFF; CDR3 DNA: TGCAGCGTTAACAGAGCTTTGAACACTGAAGCTTTCTTT
clone size: -; J gene: TRBJ2-7; V gene: TRBV29-1; D gene: -; CDR3 length: 13; CDR3 protein: CSVPGSSSYEQYF; CDR3 DNA: TGCAGCGTCCCCGGGAGTAGCTCCTACGAGCAGTACTTC
clone size: few; J gene: TRBJ2-3; V gene: TRBV7-3; D gene: -; CDR3 length: 14; CDR3 protein: CASSKRTSTDTQYF; CDR3 DNA: TGTGCCAGCAGCAAACGGACTTCCACAGATACGCAGTATTTT
clone size: -; J gene: TRBJ1-6; V gene: TRBV15; D gene: -; CDR3 length: 14; CDR3 protein: CATSREAADSPLHF; CDR3 DNA: TGTGCCACCAGCAGAGAGGCCGCGGATTCACCCCTCCACTTT
clone size: -; J gene: TRBJ2-5; V gene: TRBV7-3; D gene: TRBD1; CDR3 length: 15; CDR3 protein: CASSRDSWYQETQYF; CDR3 DNA: TGTGCCAGCAGCCGGGACAGCTGGTACCAAGAGACCCAGTACTTC
clone size: -; J gene: TRBJ1-3; V gene: TRBV19; D gene: TRBD1; CDR3 length: 14; CDR3 protein: CASSITGAGNTIYF; CDR3 DNA: TGTGCCAGTAGTATTACAGGGGCTGGAAACACCATATATTTT
clone size: -; J gene: TRBJ2-1; V gene: TRBV15; D gene: TRBD2; CDR3 length: 15; CDR3 protein: CATSAEGRVYNEQFF; CDR3 DNA: TGTGCCACCAGCGCCGAGGGGAGGGTCTACAATGAGCAGTTCTTC
clone size: -; J gene: TRBJ2-2; V gene: TRBV7-9; D gene: -; CDR3 length: 16; CDR3 protein: CATPGSKFANTGELFF; CDR3 DNA: TGTGCCACCCCAGGGTCCAAGTTCGCGAACACCGGGGAGCTGTTTTTT
clone size: -; J gene: TRBJ1-3; V gene: TRBV7-9; D gene: TRBD1; CDR3 length: 17; CDR3 protein: CASSLGQHDRTGNTIYF; CDR3 DNA: TGTGCCAGCAGCTTGGGACAGCACGATCGAACTGGAAACACCATATATTTT
clone size: -; J gene: TRBJ2-1; V gene: TRBV5-1; D gene: -; CDR3 length: 14; CDR3 protein: CASSLDRNNNEQFF; CDR3 DNA: TGCGCCAGCAGCTTGGACAGGAATAACAATGAGCAGTTCTTC
clone size: -; J gene: TRBJ2-7; V gene: TRBV7-9; D gene: -; CDR3 length: 14; CDR3 protein: CASSLDGVPYEQYF; CDR3 DNA: TGTGCCAGCAGCTTAGACGGGGTCCCCTACGAGCAGTACTTC
clone size: -; J gene: TRBJ2-7; V gene: TRBV6-5; D gene: TRBD1; CDR3 length: 13; CDR3 protein: CASSRQGSYEQYF; CDR3 DNA: TGTGCCAGCAGTAGACAGGGGTCCTACGAGCAGTACTTC
clone size: few; J gene: TRBJ2-5; V gene: TRBV7-7; D gene: -; CDR3 length: 14; CDR3 protein: CASSLGGSQETQYF; CDR3 DNA: TGTGCCAGCAGCTTGGGCGGGTCCCAAGAGACCCAGTACTTC